This T cell receptor beta chain was sequenced for a study of OX40 agonist ivuxolimab in advanced cancers. Study context: In this cohort, patients received ivuxolimab, an agonistic anti-OX40 (CD134) antibody. Mean age around 60 years, range about 20 to 79; around 80% male. The eligibility criteria allowed prior anti-PD-1, anti-PD-L1 or anti-CTLA-4 therapy, and about 40% had some. Study-level results: At 0.1 to 3.0 mg/kg, clonal expansion of CD4+ and CD8+ blood T cells had occurred by week 6.

For this clone: The antigen remains unidentified.

Using immunoSEQ multiplex PCR, the repertoire was profiled, and TCRdb retains in-frame clones only, with some absent. The sample holds almost 90,000 clones, 85% to 90% seen once. The CDR3 spans 14 residues. Germline V gene sequence: CDR1 SQVTM, CDR2 ANQGSEA. Between the trimmed V and J ends, which lost 5 bases and 1 base, there was a span of 11 bases. Material: CD4+ or CD8+ T cells sorted from blood, obtained in a trial of the OX40 agonist ivuxolimab. The clonotype originates from an adult with an advanced solid tumor such as melanoma, head and neck, liver or kidney cancer. J is TRBJ2-2 and V is TRBV29-1, with D uncertain. The CDR3 DNA is TGCAGCGTTCTAGTTTGGGGGAACACCGGGGAGCTGTTTTTT. This codes for CSVLVWGNTGELFF.